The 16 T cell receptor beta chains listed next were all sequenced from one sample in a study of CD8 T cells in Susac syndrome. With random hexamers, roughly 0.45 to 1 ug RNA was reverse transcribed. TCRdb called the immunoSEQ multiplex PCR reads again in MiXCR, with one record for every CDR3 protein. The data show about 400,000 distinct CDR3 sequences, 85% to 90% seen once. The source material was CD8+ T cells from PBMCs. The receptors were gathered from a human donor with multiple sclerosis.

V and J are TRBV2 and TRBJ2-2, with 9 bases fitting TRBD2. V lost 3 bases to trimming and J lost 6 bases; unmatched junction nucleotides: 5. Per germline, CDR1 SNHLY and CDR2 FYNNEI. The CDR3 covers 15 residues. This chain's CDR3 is CASSEAGGPPGELFF. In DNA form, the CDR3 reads TGTGCCAGCAGTGAGGCGGGGGGGCCGCCCGGGGAGCTGTTTTTT.

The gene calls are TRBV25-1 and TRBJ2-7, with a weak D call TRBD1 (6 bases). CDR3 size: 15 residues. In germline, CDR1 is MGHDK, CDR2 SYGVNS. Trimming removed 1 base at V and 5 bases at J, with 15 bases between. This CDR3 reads CASSEFSAGVHEQYF. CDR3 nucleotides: TGTGCCAGCAGTGAATTCTCGGCAGGGGTGCACGAGCAGTACTTC.

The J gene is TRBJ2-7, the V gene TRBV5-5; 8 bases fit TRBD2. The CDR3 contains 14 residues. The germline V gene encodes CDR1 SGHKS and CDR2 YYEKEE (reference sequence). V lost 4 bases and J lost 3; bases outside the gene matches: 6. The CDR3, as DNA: TGTGCCAGCAGCGGCGGGACTAGAGACTACGAGCAGTACTTC. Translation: CASSGGTRDYEQYF.

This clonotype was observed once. The CDR3 DNA follows: TGTGCCAGCAGCACCACCTCGGAGGGAAACGAGCAGTACTTC. This gives the protein CASSTTSEGNEQYF. J is TRBJ2-7 and V is TRBV27; weak D call: TRBD2 (6 bases). Germline loops: CDR1 MNHEY, CDR2 SMNVEV (reference sequence). Trimming pared 6 bases from V and 5 bases from J, leaving 17 bases between. The length of the CDR3 is 14 residues.

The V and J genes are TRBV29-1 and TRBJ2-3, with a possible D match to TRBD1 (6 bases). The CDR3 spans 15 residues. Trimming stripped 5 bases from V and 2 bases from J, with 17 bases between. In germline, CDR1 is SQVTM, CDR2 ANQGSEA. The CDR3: CSVILPGALTDTQYF. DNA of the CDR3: TGCAGCGTTATACTTCCAGGGGCGCTCACAGATACGCAGTATTTT.

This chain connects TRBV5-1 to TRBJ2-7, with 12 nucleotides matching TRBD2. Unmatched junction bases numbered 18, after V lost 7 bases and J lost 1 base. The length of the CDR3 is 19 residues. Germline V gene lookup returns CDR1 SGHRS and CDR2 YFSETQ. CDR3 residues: CASAPPGRTSGIFSYEQYF. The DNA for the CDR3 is TGCGCCAGCGCACCCCCCGGGAGGACTAGCGGGATATTTTCCTACGAGCAGTACTTC.

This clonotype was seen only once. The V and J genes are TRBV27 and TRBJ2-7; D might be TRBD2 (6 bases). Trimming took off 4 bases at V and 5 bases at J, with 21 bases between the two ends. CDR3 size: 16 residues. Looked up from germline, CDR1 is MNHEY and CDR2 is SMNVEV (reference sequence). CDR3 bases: TGTGCCAGCAGTTCGCCTAGAAAACGGGAGTTCAACGAGCAGTACTTC. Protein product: CASSSPRKREFNEQYF.

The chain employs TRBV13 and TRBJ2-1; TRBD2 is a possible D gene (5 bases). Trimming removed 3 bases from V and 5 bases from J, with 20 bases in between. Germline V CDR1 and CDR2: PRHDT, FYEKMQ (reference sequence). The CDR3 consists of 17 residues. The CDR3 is CASSLGALSVPNNEQFF. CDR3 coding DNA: TGTGCCAGCAGCTTGGGAGCACTTAGTGTGCCCAACAATGAGCAGTTCTTC.

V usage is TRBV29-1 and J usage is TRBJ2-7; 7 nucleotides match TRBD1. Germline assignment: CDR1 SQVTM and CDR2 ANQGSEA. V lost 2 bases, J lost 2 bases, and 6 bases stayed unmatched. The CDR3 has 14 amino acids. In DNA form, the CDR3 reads TGCAGCGTTGAAATGACAGGGTCCCCCTACGAGCAGTACTTC. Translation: CSVEMTGSPYEQYF.

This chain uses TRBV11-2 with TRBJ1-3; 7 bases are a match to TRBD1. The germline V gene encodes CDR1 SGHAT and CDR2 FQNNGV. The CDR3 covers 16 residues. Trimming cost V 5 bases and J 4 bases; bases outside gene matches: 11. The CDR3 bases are TGTGCCAGCAGCCGGTACCCTACAGGGGCCGGAAACACCATATATTTT. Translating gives CASSRYPTGAGNTIYF.

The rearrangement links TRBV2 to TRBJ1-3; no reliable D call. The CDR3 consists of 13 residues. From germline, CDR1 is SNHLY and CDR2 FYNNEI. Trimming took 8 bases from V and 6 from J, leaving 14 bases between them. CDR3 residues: CASGEGDENTIYF. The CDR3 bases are TGTGCCAGCGGGGAAGGAGACGAAAACACCATATATTTT.

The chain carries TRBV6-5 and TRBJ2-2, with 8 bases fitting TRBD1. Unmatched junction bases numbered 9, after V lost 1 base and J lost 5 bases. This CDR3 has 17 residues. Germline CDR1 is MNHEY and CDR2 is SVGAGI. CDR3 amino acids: CASSYFNQGAGTGELFF. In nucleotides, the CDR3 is TGTGCCAGCAGTTACTTCAATCAGGGGGCAGGAACCGGGGAGCTGTTTTTT.

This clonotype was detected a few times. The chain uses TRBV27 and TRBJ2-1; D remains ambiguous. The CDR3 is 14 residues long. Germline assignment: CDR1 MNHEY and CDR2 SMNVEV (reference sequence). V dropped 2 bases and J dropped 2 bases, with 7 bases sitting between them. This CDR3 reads CASSLPGPYNEQFF. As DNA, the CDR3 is TGTGCCAGCAGTTTACCGGGCCCCTACAATGAGCAGTTCTTC.

The CDR3 nucleotides are TGCGCCAGCAGCCAAGCAGGGTGGAACTATGGCTACACCTTC. Translated: CASSQAGWNYGYTF. V and J are TRBV4-1 and TRBJ1-2, with D perhaps matching TRBD1 (5 bases). The ends were cut back, 1 base at V and 2 bases at J, with 8 bases in the middle. This CDR3 region has 14 residues. CDR1 MGHRA and CDR2 YSYEKL come from the germline V gene.

CDR3 coding DNA: TGTGCCTGGAGTCCTGACGCCAGCCGACGGACCTTC. Translation gives CAWSPDASRRTF. The genes are TRBV30 and TRBJ1-2; no firm D call. Germline V lookup: CDR1 GTSNPN, CDR2 SVGIG (reference sequence). The CDR3 has 12 residues. V was trimmed by 2 bases and J by 14 bases, leaving 18 bases between them.

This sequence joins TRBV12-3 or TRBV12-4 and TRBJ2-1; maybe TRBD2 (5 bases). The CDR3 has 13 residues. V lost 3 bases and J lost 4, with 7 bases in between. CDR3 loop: CASSLDLYNEQFF. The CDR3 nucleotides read TGTGCCAGCAGTTTGGACTTATACAATGAGCAGTTCTTC.